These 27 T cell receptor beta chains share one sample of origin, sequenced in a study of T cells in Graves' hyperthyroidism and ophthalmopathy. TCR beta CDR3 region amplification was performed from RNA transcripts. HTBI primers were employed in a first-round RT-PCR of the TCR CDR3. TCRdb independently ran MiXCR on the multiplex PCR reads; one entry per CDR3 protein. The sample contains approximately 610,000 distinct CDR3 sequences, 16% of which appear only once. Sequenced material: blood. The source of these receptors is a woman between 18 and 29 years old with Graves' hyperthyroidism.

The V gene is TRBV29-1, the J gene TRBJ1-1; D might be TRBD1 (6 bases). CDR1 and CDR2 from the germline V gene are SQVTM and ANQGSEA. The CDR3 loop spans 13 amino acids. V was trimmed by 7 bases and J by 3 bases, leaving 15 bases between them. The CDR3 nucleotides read TGCAGCGCAGACCTCAGGGGAGACACTGAAGCTTTCTTT. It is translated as CSADLRGDTEAFF. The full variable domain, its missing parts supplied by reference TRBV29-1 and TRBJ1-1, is SAVISQKPSRDICQRGTSLTIQCQVDSQVTMMFWYRQQPGQSLTLIATANQGSEATYESGFVIDKFPISRPNLTFSTLTVSNMSPEDSSIYLCSADLRGDTEAFFGQGTRLTVV.

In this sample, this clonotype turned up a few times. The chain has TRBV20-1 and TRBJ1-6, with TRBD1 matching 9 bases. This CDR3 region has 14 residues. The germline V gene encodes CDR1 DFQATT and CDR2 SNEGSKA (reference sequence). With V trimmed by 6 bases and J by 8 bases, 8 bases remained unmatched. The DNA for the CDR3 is TGCAGTGCGTATCGGGGGACAGGGCATTCACCCCTCCACTTT. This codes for CSAYRGTGHSPLHF.

Written as DNA, the CDR3 is TGTGCCAGCAGTTATGGACTAGCGGGAGCGCAAGAGACCCAGTACTTC. It encodes CASSYGLAGAQETQYF. V gene TRBV27 combines with J gene TRBJ2-5; 13 nucleotides line up with TRBD2. The germline V gene encodes CDR1 MNHEY and CDR2 SMNVEV (reference sequence). This CDR3 is built from 16 residues. With 4 bases clipped from V and 2 bases from J, the junction kept 4 bases outside the gene matches.

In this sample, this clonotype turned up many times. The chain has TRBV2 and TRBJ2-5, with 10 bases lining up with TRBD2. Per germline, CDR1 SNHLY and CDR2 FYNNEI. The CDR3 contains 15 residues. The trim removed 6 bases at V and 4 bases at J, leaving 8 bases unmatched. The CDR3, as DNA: TGTGCCAGCAGGCCAAATAGCGGGGGGAGAGAGACCCAGTACTTC. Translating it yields CASRPNSGGRETQYF.

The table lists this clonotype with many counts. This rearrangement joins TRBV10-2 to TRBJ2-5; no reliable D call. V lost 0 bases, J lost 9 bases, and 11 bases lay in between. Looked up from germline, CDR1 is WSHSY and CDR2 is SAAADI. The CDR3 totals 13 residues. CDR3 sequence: CASSESGQSSQYF. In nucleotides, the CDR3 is TGCGCCAGCAGTGAGTCCGGGCAGTCGTCCCAGTACTTC.

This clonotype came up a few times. The CDR3 nucleotides are TGTGCCAGCAGTTTGCGGGCTAGCGGGAGTTTCTTTAATGAGCAGTTCTTC. Encoded protein: CASSLRASGSFFNEQFF. The chain recombines TRBV27 with TRBJ2-1; 10 nucleotides align to TRBD2. The germline V gene has CDR1 MNHEY and CDR2 SMNVEV (reference sequence). The CDR3 consists of 17 residues. The V and J ends lost 3 bases and 7 bases, in that order; junction bases with no gene match: 12.

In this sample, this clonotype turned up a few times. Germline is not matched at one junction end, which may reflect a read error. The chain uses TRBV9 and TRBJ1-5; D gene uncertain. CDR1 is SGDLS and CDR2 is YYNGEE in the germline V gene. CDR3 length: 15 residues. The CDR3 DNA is TGTGCCAGCAGCGATACCGGGGTTGGTAATCGGCCCCAGCATTTT. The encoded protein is CASSDTGVGNRPQHF.

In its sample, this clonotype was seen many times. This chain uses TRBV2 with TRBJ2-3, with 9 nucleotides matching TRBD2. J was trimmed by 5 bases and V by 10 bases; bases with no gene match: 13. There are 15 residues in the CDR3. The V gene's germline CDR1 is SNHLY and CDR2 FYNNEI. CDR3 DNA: TGTGCCACCGTTAGTAGTAGCGGGAGTATAGATACGCAGTATTTT. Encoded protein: CATVSSSGSIDTQYF.

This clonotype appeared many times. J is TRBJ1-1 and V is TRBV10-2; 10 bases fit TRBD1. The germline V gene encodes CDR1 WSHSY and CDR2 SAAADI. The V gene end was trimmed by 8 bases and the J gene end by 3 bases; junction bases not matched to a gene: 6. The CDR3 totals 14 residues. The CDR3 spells CASVRQGADTEAFF. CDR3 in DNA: TGCGCCAGCGTAAGACAGGGGGCCGACACTGAAGCTTTCTTT.

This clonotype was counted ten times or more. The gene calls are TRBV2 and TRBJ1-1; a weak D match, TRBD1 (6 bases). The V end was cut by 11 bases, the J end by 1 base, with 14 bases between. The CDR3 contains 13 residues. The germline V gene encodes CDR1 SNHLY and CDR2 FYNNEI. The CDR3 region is CAGQGQKNTEAFF. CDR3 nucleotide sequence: TGTGCCGGCCAGGGGCAAAAGAACACTGAAGCTTTCTTT.

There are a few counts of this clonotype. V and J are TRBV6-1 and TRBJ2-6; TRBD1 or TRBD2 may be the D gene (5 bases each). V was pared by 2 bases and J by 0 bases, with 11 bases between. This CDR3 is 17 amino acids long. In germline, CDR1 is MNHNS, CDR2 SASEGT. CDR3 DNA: TGTGCCAGCAGTGAAAGGGGAGTCAGCTCTGGGGCCAACGTCCTGACTTTC. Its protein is CASSERGVSSGANVLTF.

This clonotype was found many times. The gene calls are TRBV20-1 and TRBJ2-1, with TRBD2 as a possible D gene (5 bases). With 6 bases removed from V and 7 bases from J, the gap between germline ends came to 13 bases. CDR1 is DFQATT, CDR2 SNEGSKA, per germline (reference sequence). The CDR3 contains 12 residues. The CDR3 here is CSARSRGNEQFF. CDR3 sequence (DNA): TGCAGTGCCCGGTCCCGGGGAAATGAGCAGTTCTTC.

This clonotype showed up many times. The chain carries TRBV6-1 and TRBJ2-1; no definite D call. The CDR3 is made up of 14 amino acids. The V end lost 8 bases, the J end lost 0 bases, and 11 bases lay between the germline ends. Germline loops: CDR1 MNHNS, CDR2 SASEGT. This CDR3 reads CASSGRGSYNEQFF. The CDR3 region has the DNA TGTGCCAGCTCGGGTCGAGGCTCCTACAATGAGCAGTTCTTC.

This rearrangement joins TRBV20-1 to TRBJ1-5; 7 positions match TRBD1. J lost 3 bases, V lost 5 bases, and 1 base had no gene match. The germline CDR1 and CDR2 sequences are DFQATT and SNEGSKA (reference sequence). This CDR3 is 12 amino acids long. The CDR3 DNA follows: TGCAGTGCTGGGACAGTCAATCAGCCCCAGCATTTT. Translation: CSAGTVNQPQHF.

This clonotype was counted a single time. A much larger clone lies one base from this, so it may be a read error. Written as DNA, the CDR3 is TGTGCCAGCACCAGCAGGACAGGAAATCAGCCCCAGCATTTT. As protein: CASTSRTGNQPQHF. V usage is TRBV6-1 and J usage is TRBJ1-5, with TRBD1 matching 7 bases. CDR1 and CDR2 from the germline V gene are MNHNS and SASEGT. The ends lost 7 bases at V and 4 bases at J; junction bases unmatched: 7. This CDR3 has 14 amino acids.

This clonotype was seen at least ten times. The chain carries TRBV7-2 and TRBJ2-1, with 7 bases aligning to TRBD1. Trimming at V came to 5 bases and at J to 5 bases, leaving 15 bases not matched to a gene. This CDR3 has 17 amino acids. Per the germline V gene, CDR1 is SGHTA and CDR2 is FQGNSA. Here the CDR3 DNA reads TGTGCCAGCAGCCCCCGTCCTCCTGGGACAGACCACAATGAGCAGTTCTTC. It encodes CASSPRPPGTDHNEQFF.

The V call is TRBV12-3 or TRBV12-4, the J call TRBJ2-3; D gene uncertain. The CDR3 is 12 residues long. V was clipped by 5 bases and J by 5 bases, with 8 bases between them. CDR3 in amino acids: CASSQVKDTQYF. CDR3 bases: TGTGCCAGCAGTCAAGTTAAAGATACGCAGTATTTT.

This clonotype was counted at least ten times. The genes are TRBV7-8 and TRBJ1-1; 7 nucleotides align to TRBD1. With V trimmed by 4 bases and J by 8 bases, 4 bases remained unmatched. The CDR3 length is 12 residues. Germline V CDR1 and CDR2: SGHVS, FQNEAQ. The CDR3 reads CASSSGQREAFF. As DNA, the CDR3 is TGTGCCAGCAGCTCGGGACAGCGAGAAGCTTTCTTT.

Here the CDR3 reads CASSLPGSDTQYF. The DNA for the CDR3 is TGTGCCAGCAGTTTACCAGGGTCAGATACGCAGTATTTT. The gene calls are TRBV12-3 or TRBV12-4 and TRBJ2-3, with D perhaps matching TRBD1 (5 bases). V was pared by 2 bases and J by 4 bases, with 7 bases between. The CDR3 consists of 13 residues.

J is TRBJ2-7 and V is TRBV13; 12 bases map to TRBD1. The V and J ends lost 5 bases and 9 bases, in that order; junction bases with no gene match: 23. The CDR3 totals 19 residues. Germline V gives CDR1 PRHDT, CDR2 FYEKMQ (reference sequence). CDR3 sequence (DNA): TGTGCCAGCAGCAAGACCCCCGGGACAGGGGGCCTAGCGGGGGCCGCGCAGTACTTC. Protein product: CASSKTPGTGGLAGAAQYF.

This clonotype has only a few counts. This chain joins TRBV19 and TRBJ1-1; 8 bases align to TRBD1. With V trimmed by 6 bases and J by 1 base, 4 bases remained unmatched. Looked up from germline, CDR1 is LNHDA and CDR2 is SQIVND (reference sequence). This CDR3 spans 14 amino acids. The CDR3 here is CASRTGAKNTEAFF. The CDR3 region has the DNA TGTGCCAGTAGGACAGGGGCCAAGAACACTGAAGCTTTCTTT.

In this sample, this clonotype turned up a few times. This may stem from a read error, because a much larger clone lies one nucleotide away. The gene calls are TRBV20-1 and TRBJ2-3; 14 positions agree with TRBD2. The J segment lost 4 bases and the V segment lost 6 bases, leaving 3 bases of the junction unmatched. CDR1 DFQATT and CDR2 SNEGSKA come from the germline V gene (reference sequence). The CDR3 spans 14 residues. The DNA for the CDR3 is TGCAGTGCCGGGACTAGCGGGAGCGCAGATACGCAGTATTTT. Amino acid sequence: CSAGTSGSADTQYF.

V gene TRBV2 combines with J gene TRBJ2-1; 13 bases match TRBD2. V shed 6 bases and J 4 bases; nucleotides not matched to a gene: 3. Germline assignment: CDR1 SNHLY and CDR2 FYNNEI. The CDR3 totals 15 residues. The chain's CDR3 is CASRRTSGGYNEQFF. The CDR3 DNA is TGTGCCAGCAGGAGGACTAGCGGGGGTTACAATGAGCAGTTCTTC.

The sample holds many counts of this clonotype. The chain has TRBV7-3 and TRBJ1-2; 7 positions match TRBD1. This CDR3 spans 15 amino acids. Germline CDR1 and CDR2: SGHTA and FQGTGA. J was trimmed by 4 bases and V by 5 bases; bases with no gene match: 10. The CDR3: CASSHGKGAGYGYTF. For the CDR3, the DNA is TGTGCCAGCAGCCACGGGAAGGGGGCTGGCTATGGCTACACCTTC.

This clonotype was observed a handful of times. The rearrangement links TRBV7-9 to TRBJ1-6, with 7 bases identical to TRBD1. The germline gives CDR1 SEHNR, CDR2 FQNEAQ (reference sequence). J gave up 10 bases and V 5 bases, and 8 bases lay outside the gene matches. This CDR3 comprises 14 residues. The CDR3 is CASSRDSRGSPLHF. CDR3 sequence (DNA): TGTGCCAGCAGCCGGGACAGCCGGGGATCACCCCTCCACTTT. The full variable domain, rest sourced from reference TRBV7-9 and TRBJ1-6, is DTGVSQNPRHKITKRGQNVTFRCDPISEHNRLYWYRQTLGQGPEFLTYFQNEAQLEKSRLLSDRFSAERPKGSFSTLEIQRTEQGDSAMYLCASSRDSRGSPLHFGNGTRLTVT.

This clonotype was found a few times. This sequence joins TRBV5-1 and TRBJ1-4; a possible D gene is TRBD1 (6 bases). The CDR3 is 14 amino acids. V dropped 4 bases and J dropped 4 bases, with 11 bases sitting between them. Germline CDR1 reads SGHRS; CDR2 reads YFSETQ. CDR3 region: CASSPTGLNEKLFF. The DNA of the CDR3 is TGCGCCAGCAGCCCGACAGGACTTAATGAAAAACTGTTTTTT. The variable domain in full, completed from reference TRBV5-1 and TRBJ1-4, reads KAGVTQTPRYLIKTRGQQVTLSCSPISGHRSVSWYQQTPGQGLQFLFEYFSETQRNKGNFPGRFSGRQFSNSRSEMNVSTLELGDSALYLCASSPTGLNEKLFFGSGTQLSVL.

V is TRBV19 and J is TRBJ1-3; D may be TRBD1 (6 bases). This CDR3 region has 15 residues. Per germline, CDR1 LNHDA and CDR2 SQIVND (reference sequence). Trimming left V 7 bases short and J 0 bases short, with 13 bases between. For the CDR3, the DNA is TGTGCCAGTAAGGAGTACAGGGACTCTGGAAACACCATATATTTT. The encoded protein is CASKEYRDSGNTIYF.